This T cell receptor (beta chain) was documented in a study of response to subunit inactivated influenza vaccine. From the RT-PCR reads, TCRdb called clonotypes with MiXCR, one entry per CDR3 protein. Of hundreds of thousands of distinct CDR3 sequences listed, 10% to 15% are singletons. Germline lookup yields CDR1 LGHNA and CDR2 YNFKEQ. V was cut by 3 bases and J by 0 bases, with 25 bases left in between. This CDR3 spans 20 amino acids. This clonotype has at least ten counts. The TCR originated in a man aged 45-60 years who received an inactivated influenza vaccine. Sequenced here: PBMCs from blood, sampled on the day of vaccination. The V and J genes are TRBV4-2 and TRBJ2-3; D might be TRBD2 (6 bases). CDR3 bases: TGTGCCAGCAGCCAGAGAGGGCGGGTCGGGGGTTTGCGGAGCACAGATACGCAGTATTTT. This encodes CASSQRGRVGGLRSTDTQYF.